Here is one TCR beta chain with its context. Which antigen it targets is not known. Per-base qualities were not stored, and no clone one base away is much larger. The germline V gene specifies SNHLY as CDR1 and FYNNEI as CDR2. Clipping removes 4 bases from V and 13 bases from J, with 7 as the unmatched junction base count. The CDR3 contains 13 residues, cysteine and phenylalanine counted. The sequence is cut down to CDR3 DNA, 39 bases in frame from base 1. The sample is drawn from a study of shared clonotypes between healthy human individuals (dated by TCRdb to 2020 to 2021). Regarding the study in general: The cohort comprised two women and a few men aged 18 to 49 years. For each donor, CD4 naive and CD4 memory were each run on three plates, CD8 naive on two plates, and CD8 memory on one plate. To estimate repertoire size and how much clonotype sharing occurs between individuals, the study deeply sequenced the blood TCR repertoires of several healthy adults. To increase sequencing depth and limit assay-specific biases, TCR repertoire library preparation and sequencing were carried out by different laboratories using diverse techniques. Leukapheresis yielded between about 0.94 and 8.9 billion PBMCs per donor. The paper's findings and limits, for the study overall: Estimated clonotype richness was generally larger for naive than for memory subsets. Rarefaction of sorted-subset datasets indicated incomplete sequencing despite the large sequencing depth. Only blood was sampled, and tissue TCR repertoires likely differ from those in blood. Higher generation probabilities were observed for clonotypes shared by all four sorted-subset donors than for non-shared clonotypes. Pairwise subsampling indicated that sequencing depth was expected to affect the degree of clonotype sharing among donors. Across a handful of donors, around 5% of naive CD4, approximately 3.6% of naive CD8, 2.3% of memory CD4, and approximately 0.42% of memory CD8 clonotypes were shared. The small number of donors limited the genetic and exposure-history diversity represented.

Donors were healthy HIV-negative adults with no recently reported acute infections or vaccinations. Every donor was a Caucasian adult living in Nashville, Tennessee, USA. CD4+ T cells were enriched by magnetic negative selection, after which naive cells were positively selected on CD45RA and the negative fraction was taken as the memory subset. Blood was collected by leukapheresis, and PBMCs were isolated by Ficoll-Histopaque density gradient centrifugation and then cryopreserved in liquid nitrogen vapor phase. Analytical flow cytometry was used to check the purity and quantity of each magnetically sorted T cell population. Genomic DNA was isolated from each sorted fraction and quantified by UV absorbance on a Nanodrop 2000c. Using the deep immunoSEQ assay, multiplex PCR amplified TCR CDR3 regions from genomic DNA. Extracted genomic DNA from each cell subset was spread evenly across all wells of several immunoSEQ 96-well plates, with each plate serving as a replicate. For sorted subsets, 200 to 250 ng of genomic DNA, equivalent to roughly 30,000 T cell genomes, went into each replicate PCR. Purified libraries were quantified with a Qubit 3.0 fluorometer, sized on a Bioanalyzer 2100, and re-quantified with the KAPA Library Quantification kit. Every immunoSEQ 96-well plate was sequenced on a dedicated single-read 150-cycle Illumina NextSeq 550 flow cell. Processing in the source paper ran as follows. Because the immunoSEQ output held only junctional sequences and lacked quality scores, the filtering could not match the filtering applied to full-length reads. Sequences were annotated with PyIR, a Python wrapper for IgBLAST v1.9, using IMGT germline references to assign V/J genes and CDR3. Reads were removed for weak V/J assignments (E-value above 1e-6), missing CDR3, stop codons, out-of-frame junctions, or ambiguous translated residues. A V3J clonotype was defined by an identical inferred V gene, J gene, and CDR3 amino acid sequence. Percentage overlap between repertoires was computed as shared unique clonotypes divided by the size of the smaller repertoire. Three approaches were used to assess repertoire richness: RTK rarefaction, the Chao1 estimator, and Recon v2.1 estimates of unobserved clonotypes. Generation probabilities were computed with OLGA for all TCRbeta clonotypes obtained by the gDNA method from four donors. The immuneACCESS repertoire file appears here via TCRdb, limited to in-frame rearrangements. These files lack a portion of the clones; in checked studies, under half of the deficit traces to unresolved V genes, and the cause of the others is not known. V, J and clone size reflect that table, while D and trimming were determined from the DNA. Across this sample there are 330,000 or so clones, with around 79% seen only once. In total, the top ten clones hold about 9.4% of the sample.

This receptor chain uses TRBV2 and TRBJ2-1; 10 central nucleotides agree with TRBD2. Specimen: memory CD4+ T cells sorted from blood. This specimen's cell subset or site label, per the study, means: CD45RA-negative fraction. The TCR originated in a young man in good health. This receptor carries the CDR3 CASSAGASGGQFF. The DNA sequence reads TGTGCCAGCAGTGCCGGGGCTAGCGGGGGACAGTTCTTC.